The 10 T cell receptor beta chains below come from one sample, sequenced in a study of T cells in Graves' hyperthyroidism and ophthalmopathy. RNA transcripts gave rise to amplified TCR beta CDR3 regions. When the TCR CDR3 underwent first-round RT-PCR, the HTBI primer set was used. TCRdb re-derived calls from the multiplex PCR reads in MiXCR, one entry per CDR3 protein. The sample contains around 540,000 distinct CDR3 sequences, about 16% of which appear only once. The sample taken for sequencing was blood. These TCRs come from a woman aged 25 to 39 with Graves' ophthalmopathy.

This clonotype was counted a few times. The chain is built from TRBV30 and TRBJ2-1, with 9 bases matching TRBD2. CDR3 length: 14 amino acids. Germline V gene data show CDR1 as GTSNPN and CDR2 as SVGIG (reference sequence). The junction had 4 bases not matched to a gene; V was cut back by 1 base and J by 6 bases. As DNA, the CDR3 is TGTGCCTGGAGTGAGGCTAGCGGGGTCAATGAGCAGTTCTTC. Translating it yields CAWSEASGVNEQFF.

V and J are TRBV14 and TRBJ1-1; D possibly corresponds to TRBD1 (5 bases). Germline CDR1 reads SGHDN; CDR2 reads FVKESK. This CDR3 has 19 residues. Trimming removed 3 bases at V and 1 base at J, with 24 bases between. As DNA, the CDR3 is TGTGCCAGCAGCCATGCCAGGACGGGGCTCTCGGATGGGAACACTGAAGCTTTCTTT. This sequence encodes CASSHARTGLSDGNTEAFF.

This clonotype was counted at least ten times. The chain uses TRBV7-9 and TRBJ2-1; TRBD2 aligns across 8 bases. The CDR3 has 16 residues. V was pared by 5 bases and J by 1 base, with 7 bases of the junction left unmatched. The V gene's germline CDR1 is SEHNR and CDR2 FQNEAQ (reference sequence). The chain's CDR3 is CASSQRTGGSYNEQFF. The CDR3, as DNA: TGTGCCAGCAGCCAAAGAACGGGAGGGTCCTACAATGAGCAGTTCTTC.

The gene calls are TRBV9 and TRBJ2-1; D possibly corresponds to TRBD2 (5 bases). Germline V gene sequence: CDR1 SGDLS, CDR2 YYNGEE. The CDR3 is 13 residues long. Trimming took off 0 bases at V and 4 bases at J, with 5 bases between the two ends. The CDR3 region is CASSVGEYNEQFF. The CDR3 DNA reads as TGTGCCAGCAGCGTAGGGGAGTACAATGAGCAGTTCTTC. Supplemented by reference TRBV9 and TRBJ2-1, the full variable domain reads DSGVTQTPKHLITATGQRVTLRCSPRSGDLSVYWYQQSLDQGLQFLIQYYNGEERAKGNILERFSAQQFPDLHSELNLSSLELGDSALYFCASSVGEYNEQFFGPGTRLTVL.

The chain recombines TRBV6-1 with TRBJ2-7; 7 nucleotides agree with TRBD2. With 7 bases clipped from V and 7 bases from J, the junction kept 10 bases outside the gene matches. The CDR3 extends over 13 amino acids. Germline lookup yields CDR1 MNHNS and CDR2 SASEGT. CDR3 DNA sequence: TGTGCCAGCACCCTAGCGGCCCCCATGGAGCAGTACTTC. Amino acid sequence: CASTLAAPMEQYF.

This clonotype was counted at least ten times. The gene calls are TRBV11-2 and TRBJ1-1, with D possibly matching TRBD1 (5 bases). The ends were cut back, 1 base at V and 1 base at J, with 19 bases in the middle. CDR3 length: 18 residues. Germline CDR1 and CDR2: SGHAT and FQNNGV. This CDR3 is CASSLGWQGREENTEAFF. CDR3 nucleotide sequence: TGTGCCAGCAGCTTAGGGTGGCAGGGAAGGGAGGAGAACACTGAAGCTTTCTTT.

J is TRBJ1-5 and V is TRBV19; no definite D call. Germline lookup yields CDR1 LNHDA and CDR2 SQIVND (reference sequence). Trimming cost V 7 bases and J 0 bases, with 16 bases left between them. The CDR3 contains 16 residues. The CDR3 DNA follows: TGTGCCAGTAACCCCCGGGAGAATTATAGCAATCAGCCCCAGCATTTT. Translated, it gives CASNPRENYSNQPQHF.

On this clonotype itself: A read error may account for a junction end that differs from germline. The chain uses TRBV28 and TRBJ2-2, with a weak D call TRBD1 (6 bases). The CDR3 has 14 amino acids. Germline CDR1 and CDR2: MDHEN and SYDVKM. This CDR3 is CASSLPQGTGELFF. CDR3 in DNA: TGTGCCAGCAGTTTGCCTCAGGGGACCGGGGAGCTATTTTTT.

This clonotype was seen many times. The chain recombines TRBV3-2 with TRBJ2-2; TRBD1 is the table's D call, not checked against the DNA. TRBV3-2 is a documented pseudogene. There are 18 residues in the CDR3. The CDR3 region is CASSQKDGTHSDPGELFF. CDR3 nucleotide sequence: TGTGCCAGCAGCCAAAAAGACGGGACACATTCGGATCCCGGGGAGCTGTTTTTT.

This clonotype was counted ten times or more. J is TRBJ2-7 and V is TRBV11-2, with D unclear. The V gene's germline CDR1 is SGHAT and CDR2 FQNNGV. This CDR3 is built from 15 residues. Trimming stripped 3 bases from V and 0 bases from J, with 12 bases between. DNA for the CDR3: TGTGCCAGCAGCTTGTCTGTGGTTAGCTCCTACGAGCAGTACTTC. This translates into CASSLSVVSSYEQYF. The full variable domain, rest sourced from reference TRBV11-2 and TRBJ2-7, is EAGVAQSPRYKIIEKRQSVAFWCNPISGHATLYWYQQILGQGPKLLIQFQNNGVVDDSQLPKDRFSAERLKGVDSTLKIQPAKLEDSAVYLCASSLSVVSSYEQYFGPGTRLTVT.